Below are 9 T cell receptor beta chains sequenced from a single sample in a study of beta chain features in type 1 diabetes. Study-level findings and limits: For Type 1 diabetes patients, all four CD4+ subsets carried TCRB CDR3s that were moderately but significantly shorter.

These receptors lack a known antigen. The study reverse transcribed the entire isolated RNA, so it sequenced expressed TCRB transcripts. Generated by immunoSEQ multiplex PCR, the TCRdb table keeps only in-frame clones and is missing some. The sample carries around 45,000 clones, roughly 40% recorded once. The specimen sequenced was stem cell memory CD4+ T cells from blood. These TCRs come from a young man with type 1 diabetes.

This clone has more than one count but fewer than ten. CDR3 residues: CASGRSSGYQETQYF. CDR3 DNA sequence: TGTGCCAGCGGACGCTCTAGCGGGTACCAAGAGACCCAGTACTTC. This chain uses TRBV7-9 with TRBJ2-5; 8 nucleotides agree with TRBD2. Trimming took 8 bases from V and 0 from J; bases not matched to a gene: 8. CDR1 is SEHNR, CDR2 FQNEAQ, per germline (reference sequence). This CDR3 region has 15 residues.

This chain uses TRBV4-2 with TRBJ2-3; D unresolved. This CDR3 contains 12 residues. From germline, CDR1 is LGHNA and CDR2 YNFKEQ. The V gene lost 0 bases and the J gene lost 6 bases, with 4 bases spanning the gap. CDR3 DNA sequence: TGTGCCAGCAGCCAAGATCGGGATACGCAGTATTTT. Translating gives CASSQDRDTQYF.

V and J are TRBV6-5 and TRBJ2-7, with 9 bases lining up with TRBD2. The CDR3 has 15 amino acids. J lost 3 bases, V lost 0 bases, and 3 bases had no gene match. Germline assignment: CDR1 MNHEY and CDR2 SVGAGI. The CDR3, as DNA: TGTGCCAGCAGTTACTCTAGCGGGAGTATCTACGAGCAGTACTTC. It yields the protein CASSYSSGSIYEQYF.

CDR3 sequence: CASSLNRNTEAFF. Written as DNA, the CDR3 is TGTGCCAGCAGCTTAAACAGGAACACTGAAGCTTTCTTT. The chain combines TRBV7-3 with TRBJ1-1; D gene uncertain. Trimming stripped 1 base from V and 1 base from J, with 4 bases between. This CDR3 is 13 amino acids long. CDR1 SGHTA and CDR2 FQGTGA come from the germline V gene.

The rearrangement uses TRBV6-6 and TRBJ2-7; D not certain. With 8 bases removed from V and 0 bases from J, the gap between germline ends came to 5 bases. Germline loops: CDR1 MNHNY, CDR2 SVGAGI (reference sequence). The length of the CDR3 is 11 residues. CDR3 nucleotide sequence: TGTGCCAGCCAGCGCTCCTACGAGCAGTACTTC. Amino acid sequence: CASQRSYEQYF.

This chain links TRBV6-6 with TRBJ1-1, with TRBD1 matching 7 bases. The CDR3 has 13 residues. Germline V gene data show CDR1 as MNHNY and CDR2 as SVGAGI (reference sequence). V lost 2 bases and J lost 5; bases outside the gene matches: 2. The CDR3 DNA reads as TGTGCCAGCAGTTACAGGGGGCTTACTGAAGCTTTCTTT. This translates into CASSYRGLTEAFF.

The chain joins TRBV5-1 to TRBJ2-5, with D possibly being TRBD1 (5 bases). The germline V gene encodes CDR1 SGHRS and CDR2 YFSETQ. The CDR3 loop spans 15 amino acids. The V and J ends lost 2 bases and 5 bases respectively, with 16 bases between them. CDR3 residues: CASSLRGRAGETQYF. CDR3 nucleotide sequence: TGCGCCAGCAGCTTAAGGGGCCGGGCCGGGGAGACCCAGTACTTC.

This clone was seen only a few times. The CDR3 sequence: CASSLAVSPGNYGYTF. DNA of the CDR3: TGTGCCAGCAGCTTAGCGGTTTCCCCGGGGAACTATGGCTACACCTTC. V is TRBV7-2 and J is TRBJ1-2, with D unresolved. The germline CDR1 and CDR2 sequences are SGHTA and FQGNSA. V dropped 0 bases and J dropped 2 bases, with 13 bases sitting between them. The CDR3 is made up of 16 amino acids.

This clone was observed a handful of times. The chain uses TRBV20-1 and TRBJ2-1; D is undetermined. CDR1 DFQATT and CDR2 SNEGSKA come from the germline V gene (reference sequence). The CDR3 runs 10 residues. The CDR3 sequence: CSSLSNEQFF. The CDR3 DNA sequence: TGCAGCTCACTGTCGAATGAGCAGTTCTTC.